The 12 T cell receptor beta chains below come from one sample, sequenced in a study of early T cells in non-severe SARS-CoV-2 infection. TCRdb independently ran MiXCR on the 5' RACE reads; one entry per CDR3 protein. This sample carries fewer than 65,000 distinct CDR3 sequences, 8% to 13% of them seen once, and the ten largest clones take roughly 4.5%. The specimen was whole blood. These receptor sequences come from an adult who was a healthcare worker with PCR-confirmed SARS-CoV-2 infection or an uninfected control (not recorded which).

Ten or more counts support this clonotype. The V call is TRBV24-1, the J call TRBJ2-1, with 8 bases lining up with TRBD1. CDR1 KGHDR and CDR2 SFDVKD come from the germline V gene. The CDR3 consists of 12 residues. V shed 4 bases, J shed 12 bases, and the junction held 4 bases outside the gene matches. The DNA of the CDR3 is TGTGCCACCAGTGAGGGGACAGGAGGGCAGTTCTTC. Translation gives CATSEGTGGQFF.

J is TRBJ1-1 and V is TRBV20-1, with no clear D. The CDR3 is 12 amino acids. The V end lost 0 bases, the J end lost 10 bases, and 12 bases lay between the germline ends. The V gene's germline CDR1 is DFQATT and CDR2 SNEGSKA (reference sequence). The CDR3 loop reads CSARDPLTVAFF. CDR3 in DNA: TGCAGTGCTAGAGATCCTTTGACCGTAGCTTTCTTT.

The sample holds a few counts of this clonotype. V usage is TRBV5-1 and J usage is TRBJ1-1; D might be TRBD1 (6 bases). CDR3 length: 13 amino acids. Germline assignment: CDR1 SGHRS and CDR2 YFSETQ. Trimming left V 1 base short and J 6 bases short, with 10 bases between. The CDR3 nucleotides read TGCGCCAGCAGCTTGATGGGGGCGGCTGAAGCTTTCTTT. Protein sequence: CASSLMGAAEAFF.

This clonotype was picked up many times. The rearrangement joins TRBV2 to TRBJ1-6; D remains unclear. The V and J ends lost 5 bases and 6 bases respectively, with 8 bases between them. Per the germline V gene, CDR1 is SNHLY and CDR2 is FYNNEI. CDR3 length: 13 amino acids. The CDR3 loop reads CASSSQFNSPLHF. The DNA of the CDR3 is TGTGCCAGCAGTTCGCAGTTTAATTCACCCCTCCACTTT.

This clonotype has a count of ten or more. V usage is TRBV12-5 and J usage is TRBJ2-1, with D unresolved. The CDR3 extends over 11 amino acids. V lost 0 bases and J 10 bases, leaving 4 bases between the germline ends. Germline loops: CDR1 LGHNT, CDR2 FRNRAP. CDR3 region: CASGLVEEQFF. For the CDR3, the DNA is TGTGCTAGTGGTTTGGTAGAGGAGCAGTTCTTC. Looking up the rest from reference TRBV12-5 and TRBJ2-1 gives the full variable domain: DARVTQTPRHKVTEMGQEVTMRCQPILGHNTVFWYRQTMMQGLELLAYFRNRAPLDDSGMPKDRFSAEMPDATLATLKIQPSEPRDSAVYFCASGLVEEQFFGPGTRLTVL.

This clonotype was counted a few times. This rearrangement joins TRBV6-1 to TRBJ2-1; D may be TRBD2 (5 bases). Trimming removed 8 bases from V and 1 base from J, with 12 bases in between. The length of the CDR3 is 14 residues. Germline loops: CDR1 MNHNS, CDR2 SASEGT. CDR3: CASGGWGSYNEQFF. DNA for the CDR3: TGTGCCAGCGGCGGGTGGGGATCCTACAATGAGCAGTTCTTC.

This clonotype showed up many times. At one boundary the junction diverges from the germline segment, which might be a read error. This CDR3 reads CASSLSREVSNHF. The CDR3 DNA follows: TGTGCCAGCAGCTTAAGCCGAGAAGTATCGAACCACTTC. The rearrangement uses TRBV7-2 and TRBJ2-7; unclear D gene. This CDR3 is 13 amino acids long. Germline V CDR1 and CDR2: SGHTA, FQGNSA.

This clonotype was observed a few times. The chain employs TRBV6-2 or TRBV6-3 and TRBJ1-5, with 10 bases fitting TRBD1. The CDR3 loop spans 17 amino acids. Germline CDR1 and CDR2: MNHEY and SVGEGT. Trimming removed 2 bases from V and 5 bases from J; junction bases left unmatched: 9. The CDR3 coding sequence is TGTGCCAGCAGTTACCCGAGACAGGGGGCAGCGGATCAGCCCCAGCATTTT. It yields the protein CASSYPRQGAADQPQHF.

In this sample, this clonotype turned up a few times. The chain employs TRBV11-3 and TRBJ1-1; the match to TRBD1 covers 11 bases. CDR1 is SGHNT, CDR2 YENEEA, per germline. This CDR3 is built from 16 residues. The J segment lost 4 bases and the V segment lost 5 bases, leaving 9 bases of the junction unmatched. The CDR3 region has the DNA TGTGCCAGCAGCCTAGGACAGGGGGCGGCCGCCACTGAAGCTTTCTTT. Translating it yields CASSLGQGAAATEAFF. Using reference TRBV11-3 and TRBJ1-1 for the parts outside the CDR3, the full variable domain is EAGVVQSPRYKIIEKKQPVAFWCNPISGHNTLYWYLQNLGQGPELLIRYENEEAVDDSQLPKDRFSAERLKGVDSTLKIQPAELGDSAVYLCASSLGQGAAATEAFFGQGTRLTVV.

This clonotype was seen many times. The rearrangement links TRBV20-1 to TRBJ2-1; 14 nucleotides line up with TRBD2. The ends lost 0 bases at V and 8 bases at J; junction bases unmatched: 3. This CDR3 spans 15 amino acids. The germline V gene encodes CDR1 DFQATT and CDR2 SNEGSKA (reference sequence). CDR3 protein: CSARDRLAGGHEQFF. The CDR3 nucleotides read TGCAGTGCTAGAGATAGACTAGCGGGGGGGCATGAGCAGTTCTTC.

This clonotype showed up just a few times. The V gene is TRBV6-2 or TRBV6-3, the J gene TRBJ1-2; D is undetermined. The CDR3 length is 14 residues. Germline V gene lookup returns CDR1 MNHEY and CDR2 SVGEGT. Trimming pared 0 bases from V and 7 bases from J, leaving 12 bases between. CDR3 in amino acids: CASSYSTQPAGYTF. CDR3 sequence (DNA): TGTGCCAGCAGTTACTCGACCCAGCCAGCTGGCTACACCTTC.

At least ten counts were recorded for this clonotype. The rearrangement links TRBV7-2 to TRBJ1-3; D is unclear. V shed 1 base and J shed 0 bases, with 7 bases lying between them. In germline, CDR1 is SGHTA, CDR2 FQGNSA. This CDR3 is built from 15 residues. CDR3 DNA: TGTGCCAGCAGCTTAGGGTGGATCTCTGGAAACACCATATATTTT. It yields the protein CASSLGWISGNTIYF. Together with reference TRBV7-2 and TRBJ1-3, the CDR3 gives the full variable domain: GAGVSQSPSNKVTEKGKDVELRCDPISGHTALYWYRQSLGQGLEFLIYFQGNSAPDKSGLPSDRFSAERTGGSVSTLTIQRTQQEDSAVYLCASSLGWISGNTIYFGEGSWLTVV.